The 7 T cell receptor beta chains listed next were all sequenced from one sample in a study of T cell changes during pregnancy in multiple sclerosis. Using immunoSEQ multiplex PCR, the repertoire was profiled, and TCRdb retains in-frame clones only, with some absent. The table has about 45,000 clones, approximately 90% seen once. Source: CD4+ T cells from peripheral blood mononuclear cells, taken in the third trimester of pregnancy. Receptor source: a female donor with multiple sclerosis, enrolled in a pregnancy study.

This clone came up once. This chain joins TRBV19 and TRBJ2-2; D unresolved. The CDR3 spans 19 residues. The V end was cut by 7 bases, the J end by 7 bases, with 31 bases between. Per the germline V gene, CDR1 is LNHDA and CDR2 is SQIVND (reference sequence). The CDR3 loop is CASTRTAIRVPFSGGELFF. The CDR3 bases are TGTGCCAGTACCCGCACCGCTATCCGGGTCCCATTCTCGGGCGGGGAGCTGTTTTTT. Complete variable domain (other parts from reference TRBV19 and TRBJ2-2): DGGITQSPKYLFRKEGQNVTLSCEQNLNHDAMYWYRQDPGQGLRLIYYSQIVNDFQKGDIAEGYSVSREKKESFPLTVTSAQKNPTAFYLCASTRTAIRVPFSGGELFFGEGSRLTVL.

This chain joins TRBV7-2 and TRBJ1-2, with a weak D call TRBD1 (6 bases). Germline lookup yields CDR1 SGHTA and CDR2 FQGNSA. V was clipped by 2 bases and J by 3 bases, with 7 bases between them. This CDR3 is built from 13 residues. CDR3 region: CASSLNRDYGYTF. The CDR3 DNA reads TGTGCCAGCAGCTTAAACAGGGACTATGGCTACACCTTC.

The chain combines TRBV11-2 with TRBJ1-2; a weak D match, TRBD1 (5 bases). The germline CDR1 and CDR2 sequences are SGHAT and FQNNGV. This CDR3 is built from 16 residues. Trimming took off 4 bases at V and 0 bases at J, with 15 bases between the two ends. CDR3 sequence: CASSSTRAGTNYGYTF. The CDR3 bases are TGTGCCAGCAGCTCTACAAGGGCAGGGACTAACTATGGCTACACCTTC.

The chain combines TRBV29-1 with TRBJ2-7, with a possible D match to TRBD1 (5 bases). This CDR3 has 14 residues. CDR1 and CDR2 from the germline V gene are SQVTM and ANQGSEA. The germline V and J ends were trimmed by 2 bases and 2 bases, with 13 bases remaining between them. This CDR3 is CSVESQGSTYEQYF. The CDR3 DNA sequence: TGCAGCGTTGAATCCCAGGGATCAACCTACGAGCAGTACTTC.

This rearrangement joins TRBV7-9 to TRBJ2-2, with TRBD2 matching 9 bases. With V trimmed by 7 bases and J by 7 bases, 7 bases remained unmatched. CDR3 size: 14 residues. The germline gives CDR1 SEHNR, CDR2 FQNEAQ (reference sequence). DNA for the CDR3: TGTGCCAGCATCCCCCTAGCGGGATACGGGGAGCTGTTTTTT. It specifies CASIPLAGYGELFF.

V gene TRBV19 combines with J gene TRBJ2-7, with 9 bases lining up with TRBD1. Trimming at V came to 5 bases and at J to 2 bases, leaving 10 bases not matched to a gene. In germline, CDR1 is LNHDA, CDR2 SQIVND (reference sequence). The CDR3 runs 16 residues. The CDR3 nucleotides read TGTGCCAGTAGTCCCCGCGGGACAGGGAGGACCTACGAGCAGTACTTC. This gives the protein CASSPRGTGRTYEQYF.

The rearrangement links TRBV13 to TRBJ2-7, with 9 bases identical to TRBD2. V lost 0 bases and J lost 3; bases outside the gene matches: 9. Germline loops: CDR1 PRHDT, CDR2 FYEKMQ (reference sequence). This CDR3 is built from 17 residues. The CDR3 is CASSLGHRREGRYEQYF. CDR3 nucleotide sequence: TGTGCCAGCAGCTTAGGCCATCGGCGGGAGGGCCGCTACGAGCAGTACTTC. Full variable domain (outside the CDR3, taken from reference TRBV13 and TRBJ2-7): AAGVIQSPRHLIKEKRETATLKCYPIPRHDTVYWYQQGPGQDPQFLISFYEKMQSDKGSIPDRFSAQQFSDYHSELNMSSLELGDSALYFCASSLGHRREGRYEQYFGPGTRLTVT.